This T cell receptor (beta chain) was found in a study of CD8 T cells in ankylosing spondylitis. The study, taken as a whole, reports: Several highly homologous variants made up a TCR beta motif, and this motif appeared characteristic of ankylosing spondylitis blood.

This clonotype appeared many times. Antigen: not known. TCRdb re-called the 5' RACE reads through MiXCR, storing one row per CDR3 protein. The sample has around 94,000 distinct CDR3 sequences, about 8.3% seen once. Trimming shortened V by 5 bases and J by 2 bases, and 16 bases separated the two germline ends. Germline assignment: CDR1 SEHNR and CDR2 FQNEAQ (reference sequence). The CDR3 sequence is 16 residues long. The TCR was taken from a male donor with ankylosing spondylitis. Material for sequencing was blood, either unsorted or a sorted T cell fraction (not recorded which). The chain couples TRBV7-9 to TRBJ2-1; D call uncertain. Written as DNA, the CDR3 is TGTGCCAGCAGCAACACTGAGCTCTACCCCTACAATGAGCAGTTCTTC. Translation: CASSNTELYPYNEQFF.